The present entry profiles one TCR beta chain with its context. Its antigen remains unidentified. The data stem from a study of T cell responses to AZD1222 COVID-19 vaccine. Measured with immunoSEQ multiplex PCR; TCRdb has only the in-frame clones, and not every one. Of approximately 150,000 clones detected, about 91% appear once; the ten largest clones hold 3.8%. Looked up from germline, CDR1 is LNHDA and CDR2 is SQIVND (reference sequence). V lost 7 bases, J lost 3 bases, and 22 bases lay in between. The length of the CDR3 is 17 residues. General observations from the study: Two doses of AZD1222 preceded a rise in Spike-specific TCR breadth and depth.

The V and J genes are TRBV19 and TRBJ1-5; D possibly corresponds to TRBD1 (6 bases). The clonotype comes from an adult who received the AZD1222 COVID-19 vaccine. This specimen was peripheral blood, taken 28 days after the second AZD1222 dose. The DNA of the CDR3 is TGTGCCAGTACCACCTTGGTAGCGGCAGGGGTCAATCAGCCCCAGCATTTT. Amino acid sequence: CASTTLVAAGVNQPQHF.